The 18 T cell receptor beta chains given below trace back to one sample, sequenced in a study. Clones were sequenced by immunoSEQ multiplex PCR, and TCRdb holds only the in-frame ones, with some missing. The sample comprises around 50,000 clones, just over 90% of which are singletons, and approximately 12% rests with the top ten. The sequenced sample was PBMCs. The source of these receptors is a man between 40 and 49 years old with rheumatoid arthritis.

V gene TRBV7-6 combines with J gene TRBJ1-2, with D perhaps TRBD1 (6 bases). CDR1 is SGHVS and CDR2 is FNYEAQ in the germline V gene. CDR3 length: 16 residues. The ends were cut back, 3 bases at V and 4 bases at J, with 18 bases in the middle. For the CDR3, the DNA is TGTGCCAGCAGCTTGGGGGCGGCAGGGGAGTTCTATGGCTACACCTTC. It translates to CASSLGAAGEFYGYTF. The complete variable domain, with remaining parts taken from reference TRBV7-6 and TRBJ1-2, reads GAGVSQSPRYKVTKRGQDVALRCDPISGHVSLYWYRQALGQGPEFLTYFNYEAQQDKSGLPNDRFSAERPEGSISTLTIQRTEQRDSAMYRCASSLGAAGEFYGYTFGSGTRLTVV.

This chain connects TRBV11-2 to TRBJ2-2; possibly TRBD1 or TRBD2 for D (5 bases each). The V end lost 2 bases, the J end lost 6 bases, and 10 bases lay between the germline ends. Germline V gene lookup returns CDR1 SGHAT and CDR2 FQNNGV. This CDR3 has 14 residues. CDR3 DNA: TGTGCCAGCAGCTTATCGGGGCAATCCGGGGAGCTGTTTTTT. Protein sequence: CASSLSGQSGELFF.

V is TRBV7-3 and J is TRBJ2-1, with TRBD1 matching over 8 bases. CDR3 size: 15 residues. CDR1 SGHTA and CDR2 FQGTGA come from the germline V gene. The V gene end was trimmed by 3 bases and the J gene end by 5 bases; junction bases not matched to a gene: 6. As DNA, the CDR3 is TGTGCCAGCAGCTTTGCCGGGACAGGTGACAATGAGCAGTTCTTC. It translates to CASSFAGTGDNEQFF. The full variable domain, completed using reference TRBV7-3 and TRBJ2-1, is GAGVSQTPSNKVTEKGKYVELRCDPISGHTALYWYRQSLGQGPEFLIYFQGTGAADDSGLPNDRFFAVRPEGSVSTLKIQRTERGDSAVYLCASSFAGTGDNEQFFGPGTRLTVL.

The chain joins TRBV18 to TRBJ1-4, with TRBD1 as a possible D gene (5 bases). V was cut by 4 bases and J by 4 bases, with 7 bases left in between. Looked up from germline, CDR1 is KGHSH and CDR2 is LQKENI. The CDR3 runs to 13 residues. As DNA, the CDR3 is TGTGCCAGCTCACGAGGGGTTAATGAAAAACTGTTTTTT. Residues: CASSRGVNEKLFF.

The chain employs TRBV19 and TRBJ1-2; D not certain. The CDR3 is 13 residues long. The V and J ends lost 3 bases and 7 bases respectively, with 12 bases between them. CDR1 and CDR2 (germline): LNHDA, SQIVND (reference sequence). CDR3 residues: CASSIDRGIGYTF. In DNA form, the CDR3 reads TGTGCCAGTAGTATTGATCGGGGTATTGGCTACACCTTC.

This chain joins TRBV29-1 and TRBJ1-1; D possibly corresponds to TRBD1 (5 bases). The germline gives CDR1 SQVTM, CDR2 ANQGSEA. The CDR3 covers 16 residues. V was shortened by 0 bases and J by 0 bases, with 14 bases between the two germline ends. CDR3 protein: CSVEESGAGLNTEAFF. CDR3 nucleotides: TGCAGCGTTGAAGAATCCGGCGCAGGGCTGAACACTGAAGCTTTCTTT.

The chain joins TRBV7-6 to TRBJ2-7; the D call may be TRBD1 or TRBD2 (5 bases each). Trimming took off 1 base at V and 3 bases at J, with 13 bases between the two ends. The CDR3 runs 15 residues. Per the germline V gene, CDR1 is SGHVS and CDR2 is FNYEAQ. The CDR3 nucleotides are TGTGCCAGCAGCTTAGACGGCAGGGAGAACTACGAGCAGTACTTC. It translates to CASSLDGRENYEQYF.

The rearrangement joins TRBV27 to TRBJ2-7; TRBD1 agrees at 10 bases. Trimming removed 6 bases from V and 3 bases from J; junction bases left unmatched: 8. Germline-derived CDR1 and CDR2 are MNHEY and SMNVEV (reference sequence). This CDR3 is built from 15 residues. The DNA of the CDR3 is TGTGCCAGCAGGAGGTCGACAGGGGGCATCTACGAGCAGTACTTC. This gives the protein CASRRSTGGIYEQYF.

The chain employs TRBV10-2 and TRBJ2-2; weak D call: TRBD2 (5 bases). The ends were cut back, 6 bases at V and 0 bases at J, with 5 bases in the middle. The germline CDR1 and CDR2 sequences are WSHSY and SAAADI. This CDR3 is 13 amino acids long. The DNA of the CDR3 is TGCGCCAGCAGGGAGGCGAACACCGGGGAGCTGTTTTTT. This gives the protein CASREANTGELFF.

V gene TRBV27 combines with J gene TRBJ2-5; 7 positions agree with TRBD2. The length of the CDR3 is 16 residues. Germline loops: CDR1 MNHEY, CDR2 SMNVEV (reference sequence). V lost 4 bases, J lost 3 bases, and 11 bases stayed unmatched. The CDR3 nucleotides are TGTGCCAGCAGTTCGTTACTAGGTGGGGGGGAAGAGACCCAGTACTTC. This encodes CASSSLLGGGEETQYF.

V is TRBV6-5 and J is TRBJ2-7, with a weak D call TRBD2 (6 bases). Germline assignment: CDR1 MNHEY and CDR2 SVGAGI. The CDR3 totals 13 residues. V was clipped by 5 bases and J by 3 bases, with 11 bases between them. CDR3: CASSQTRLYEQYF. Here the CDR3 DNA reads TGTGCCAGCAGTCAGACTAGGCTCTACGAGCAGTACTTC.

In this sample, this clone turned up once. The chain recombines TRBV6-5 with TRBJ2-3, with a tentative D call TRBD2 (6 bases). CDR1 and CDR2 from the germline V gene are MNHEY and SVGAGI. CDR3 length: 16 residues. Trimming removed 2 bases from V and 11 bases from J, with 23 bases in between. The CDR3 DNA is TGTGCCAGCAGTTACGTCGCAGGCGGGGCCGGGACTCAGCAGTATTTT. This codes for CASSYVAGGAGTQQYF.

CDR3 region: CASQKGGTSNQPQHF. The DNA of the CDR3 is TGTGCCAGCCAGAAAGGGGGAACCAGCAATCAGCCCCAGCATTTT. The chain couples TRBV27 to TRBJ1-5; TRBD1 might be the D (6 bases). CDR3 size: 15 residues. V lost 8 bases, J lost 1 base, and 15 bases lay in between. Germline V CDR1 and CDR2: MNHEY, SMNVEV (reference sequence).

This clone has a handful of counts. The V call is TRBV25-1, the J call TRBJ1-6; 8 nucleotides line up with TRBD1. The trim removed 6 bases at V and 6 bases at J, leaving 1 base unmatched. Germline lookup yields CDR1 MGHDK and CDR2 SYGVNS. This CDR3 region has 13 residues. The CDR3, as DNA: TGTGCCAGCAGGACAGGGGTTAATTCACCCCTCCACTTT. Encoded protein: CASRTGVNSPLHF.

The V and J genes are TRBV5-1 and TRBJ2-3; D may be TRBD2 (5 bases). The CDR3 loop spans 14 amino acids. Trimming pared 2 bases from V and 0 bases from J, leaving 7 bases between. Germline CDR1 is SGHRS and CDR2 is YFSETQ. The CDR3 loop reads CASSFASSTDTQYF. The CDR3 DNA follows: TGCGCCAGCAGCTTCGCTAGCAGCACAGATACGCAGTATTTT.

The rearrangement joins TRBV28 to TRBJ1-2, with 8 bases identical to TRBD1. This CDR3 region has 15 residues. After removal of 2 bases from V and 4 bases from J, the junction contained 6 bases not matched to a gene. The germline V gene has CDR1 MDHEN and CDR2 SYDVKM. The CDR3 DNA sequence: TGTGCCAGCAGTTTAAATAGCGGGACAGGCTATGGCTACACCTTC. This gives the protein CASSLNSGTGYGYTF.

The chain recombines TRBV6-6 with TRBJ2-7; TRBD1 matches 7 bases. Unmatched junction bases numbered 6, after V lost 6 bases and J lost 7 bases. In germline, CDR1 is MNHNY, CDR2 SVGAGI (reference sequence). The CDR3 extends over 12 amino acids. The CDR3 spells CASRQGPGEQYF. Here the CDR3 DNA reads TGTGCCAGCAGACAGGGGCCGGGGGAGCAGTACTTC.

V gene TRBV5-4 combines with J gene TRBJ1-5; a weak D match, TRBD1 (6 bases). The germline V gene encodes CDR1 SGHNT and CDR2 YYREEE (reference sequence). The germline V and J ends were trimmed by 1 base and 2 bases, with 10 bases remaining between them. The CDR3 contains 15 residues. The CDR3 DNA sequence: TGTGCCAGCAGCTTGTGGGGGGCTGGCAATCAGCCCCAGCATTTT. Translating gives CASSLWGAGNQPQHF. Variable domain in full (rest from reference TRBV5-4 and TRBJ1-5): ETGVTQSPTHLIKTRGQQVTLRCSSQSGHNTVSWYQQALGQGPQFIFQYYREEENGRGNFPPRFSGLQFPNYSSELNVNALELDDSALYLCASSLWGAGNQPQHFGDGTRLSIL.